This paragraph covers one T cell receptor (beta chain) sequence. Its antigen is unidentified. TCRdb ran MiXCR on the reads and lists one entry per CDR3 protein. Here the sample spans about 830,000 distinct CDR3 sequences, around a third being singletons. This entry is derived from a study of T cell repertoires in cytomegalovirus infection. As for the study in general: Recently described HLA-C-restricted plus well-studied HLA-B-restricted CMV epitopes were used. Evidence of both CMV infection and a matching HLA type came from public TCR beta signatures.

Whole-study findings and limits: Across the ex vivo response, the dominant clonotypes were HLA-C-restricted CMV-specific TCR beta clonotypes.

V lost 7 bases and J 6 bases, leaving 13 bases between the germline ends. In germline, CDR1 is WSHSY, CDR2 SAAADI. This CDR3 has 14 amino acids. The chain carries TRBV10-2 and TRBJ2-6; D gene uncertain. The TCR originated in a human donor in good health (CMV status not recorded). Some clones in this sample may be carry-over from other donors' samples. Sequenced material: cultured CD8+ T cells from PBMCs, taken from culture after CMV antigen stimulation. CDR3 in DNA: TGCGCCAGCACCTCGGGCACTGAGGCCAACGTCCTGACTTTC. Translating it yields CASTSGTEANVLTF.